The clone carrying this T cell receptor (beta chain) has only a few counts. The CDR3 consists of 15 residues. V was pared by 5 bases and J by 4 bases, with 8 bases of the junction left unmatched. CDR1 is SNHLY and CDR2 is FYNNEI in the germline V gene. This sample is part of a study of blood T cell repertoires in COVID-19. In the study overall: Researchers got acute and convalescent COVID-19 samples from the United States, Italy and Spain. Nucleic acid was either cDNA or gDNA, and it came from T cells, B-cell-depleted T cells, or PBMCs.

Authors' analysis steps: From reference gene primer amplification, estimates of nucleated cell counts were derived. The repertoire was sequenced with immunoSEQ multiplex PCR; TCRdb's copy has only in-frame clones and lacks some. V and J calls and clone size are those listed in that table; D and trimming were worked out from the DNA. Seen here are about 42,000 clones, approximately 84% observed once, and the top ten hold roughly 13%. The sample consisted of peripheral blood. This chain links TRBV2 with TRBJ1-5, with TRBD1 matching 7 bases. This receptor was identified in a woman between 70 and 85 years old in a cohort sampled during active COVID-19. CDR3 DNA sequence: TGTGCCAGCAGTCCGTCCTACAGGGGTAATCAGCCCCAGCATTTT. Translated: CASSPSYRGNQPQHF.